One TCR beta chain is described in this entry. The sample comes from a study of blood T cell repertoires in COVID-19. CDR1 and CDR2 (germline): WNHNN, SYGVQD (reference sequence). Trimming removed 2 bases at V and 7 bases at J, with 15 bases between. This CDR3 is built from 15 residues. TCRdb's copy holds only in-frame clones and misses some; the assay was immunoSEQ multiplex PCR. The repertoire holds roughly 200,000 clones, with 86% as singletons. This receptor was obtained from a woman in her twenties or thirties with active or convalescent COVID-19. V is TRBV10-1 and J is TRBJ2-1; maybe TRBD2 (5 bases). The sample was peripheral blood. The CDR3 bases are TGCGCCAGCAGTGAGAGCGGCCCGCGTGGGAATGAGCAGTTCTTC. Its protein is CASSESGPRGNEQFF.